One and the same sample provided the 29 T cell receptor beta chains below, sequenced in a study of T-cell reconstitution after alpha-beta-depleted transplantation in children. TCRbeta library preparation incorporated unique molecular identifiers. TCRdb recomputed calls from the PCR reads with MiXCR, one row per CDR3 protein. The table lists 200,000 or so distinct CDR3 sequences, 7% to 9% of them singletons. Sequencing used PBMCs, mostly from graft donor cells, obtained 360 days after TCRalphabeta/CD19-depleted stem cell transplant. The receptors originated from a male patient between 2 and 15 years old who had a stem cell transplant for acute myeloid leukemia, so the T cells may come from the graft donor.

This clonotype came up many times. The V gene is TRBV4-1, the J gene TRBJ2-4, with 9 bases lining up with TRBD2. The CDR3 is made up of 18 amino acids. Germline assignment: CDR1 MGHRA and CDR2 YSYEKL. V lost 1 base, J lost 1 base, and 8 bases stayed unmatched. CDR3 sequence reads: CASSQVREGPLAKNIQYF. The CDR3 nucleotides read TGCGCCAGCAGCCAAGTGCGGGAGGGCCCTTTGGCCAAAAACATTCAGTACTTC.

This clonotype was picked up many times. The chain couples TRBV5-1 to TRBJ2-5, with TRBD1 matching 8 bases. The CDR3 has 13 amino acids. Unmatched junction bases numbered 11, after V lost 4 bases and J lost 12 bases. Germline-derived CDR1 and CDR2 are SGHRS and YFSETQ. CDR3 bases: TGCGCCAGCAGCCCTACCCGTGACAGGGGAGAGTACTTC. Translation: CASSPTRDRGEYF.

This clonotype has at least ten counts. This chain uses TRBV5-1 with TRBJ2-3; 7 bases are shared with TRBD2. CDR1 SGHRS and CDR2 YFSETQ come from the germline V gene. The CDR3 totals 18 residues. With V trimmed by 4 bases and J by 3 bases, 17 bases remained unmatched. The CDR3 nucleotides read TGCGCCAGCAGCGCTCGATCCCAGAGGCTAGCGGCGACAGATACGCAGTATTTT. Amino acid sequence: CASSARSQRLAATDTQYF.

This clonotype was picked up a small number of times. This chain connects TRBV4-2 to TRBJ1-4, with no clear D. CDR1 is LGHNA, CDR2 YNFKEQ, per germline. The CDR3 is made up of 16 amino acids. V lost 0 bases to trimming and J lost 8 bases, with 16 bases between them. The CDR3 reads CASSQEVGSLGEKLFF. DNA for the CDR3: TGTGCCAGCAGCCAAGAGGTCGGCTCCCTCGGGGAAAAACTGTTTTTT.

In this sample, this clonotype turned up a few times. The rearrangement uses TRBV5-1 and TRBJ2-7; D remains unclear. The CDR3 runs 13 residues. The V gene lost 5 bases and the J gene lost 6 bases, with 15 bases spanning the gap. Germline CDR1 and CDR2: SGHRS and YFSETQ. The CDR3 DNA follows: TGCGCCAGCAGACCCGCGGTAGGTTCCGAGCAGTACTTC. It yields the protein CASRPAVGSEQYF.

This clonotype was seen only a few times. The chain has TRBV27 and TRBJ2-7; 7 nucleotides match TRBD2. The V gene's germline CDR1 is MNHEY and CDR2 SMNVEV (reference sequence). V lost 4 bases to trimming and J lost 3 bases; unmatched junction nucleotides: 9. The CDR3 covers 15 residues. CDR3 in amino acids: CASSSRGGSSYEQYF. The CDR3 region has the DNA TGTGCCAGCAGTTCGAGGGGCGGGAGTAGCTACGAGCAGTACTTC.

The V gene is TRBV5-1, the J gene TRBJ1-2; D is unclear. V lost 0 bases and J lost 8, with 8 bases in between. The CDR3 has 12 residues. CDR1 and CDR2 (germline): SGHRS, YFSETQ. In nucleotides, the CDR3 is TGCGCCAGCAGCTTGGAAGGGAGGGGCTACACCTTC. It specifies CASSLEGRGYTF.

This clonotype came up a few times. The chain is built from TRBV27 and TRBJ2-2; D not resolved. The CDR3 has 15 residues. Trimming shortened V by 8 bases and J by 5 bases, and 18 bases separated the two germline ends. Germline V gene data show CDR1 as MNHEY and CDR2 as SMNVEV (reference sequence). The CDR3 here is CASATQPDRTGELFF. The CDR3 DNA follows: TGTGCCAGCGCAACCCAACCGGATAGGACCGGGGAGCTGTTTTTT.

The chain has TRBV15 and TRBJ2-3; D unresolved. Germline CDR1 LNHNV, CDR2 YYDKDF (reference sequence). CDR3 length: 14 amino acids. The V end was cut by 0 bases, the J end by 2 bases, with 6 bases between. CDR3 sequence (DNA): TGTGCCACCAGCAGAGAGGCCCACACAGATACGCAGTATTTT. It encodes CATSREAHTDTQYF.

This clonotype was recorded many times. The CDR3 nucleotides read TGTGCCAGCAGCTTGGGCGAATACGAGCAGTACGTC. It encodes CASSLGEYEQYV. J is TRBJ2-7 and V is TRBV5-4, with D hard to call. Trimming pared 0 bases from V and 4 bases from J, leaving 5 bases between. Germline V lookup: CDR1 SGHNT, CDR2 YYREEE (reference sequence). There are 12 residues in the CDR3.

At least ten counts were recorded for this clonotype. This chain connects TRBV9 to TRBJ1-1, with no clear D. The CDR3 runs 15 residues. Germline V CDR1 and CDR2: SGDLS, YYNGEE. V was cut by 0 bases and J by 0 bases, with 9 bases left in between. The CDR3 DNA is TGTGCCAGCAGCGTAGAGGCACACCTGAACACTGAAGCTTTCTTT. Translation gives CASSVEAHLNTEAFF. The full variable domain, completed using reference TRBV9 and TRBJ1-1, is DSGVTQTPKHLITATGQRVTLRCSPRSGDLSVYWYQQSLDQGLQFLIQYYNGEERAKGNILERFSAQQFPDLHSELNLSSLELGDSALYFCASSVEAHLNTEAFFGQGTRLTVV.

This clonotype was seen many times. The J gene is TRBJ2-7, the V gene TRBV5-1, with TRBD1 matching over 7 bases. V was clipped by 4 bases and J by 3 bases; unmatched bases: 10. The CDR3 spans 15 residues. Germline V gene sequence: CDR1 SGHRS, CDR2 YFSETQ. The CDR3 here is CASSKHPTGSYEQYF. The CDR3 region has the DNA TGCGCCAGCAGCAAGCACCCGACAGGGAGCTACGAGCAGTACTTC.

This chain uses TRBV7-3 with TRBJ2-2; unclear D gene. Germline V CDR1 and CDR2: SGHTA, FQGTGA. Trimming stripped 1 base from V and 3 bases from J, with 6 bases between. The CDR3 loop spans 14 amino acids. Here the CDR3 reads CASSLNQYTGELFF. The CDR3 region has the DNA TGTGCCAGCAGCTTAAACCAATACACCGGGGAGCTGTTTTTT.

This clonotype was seen a handful of times. The rearrangement uses TRBV20-1 and TRBJ2-3; D ambiguous. V lost 3 bases to trimming and J lost 6 bases, with 19 bases between them. This CDR3 is built from 15 residues. Germline-derived CDR1 and CDR2 are DFQATT and SNEGSKA (reference sequence). CDR3 bases: TGCAGTGCTAGTAACCAGGCTAGGAAGCAGGATACGCAGTATTTT. It translates to CSASNQARKQDTQYF.

This clonotype was seen only a few times. The V and J genes are TRBV29-1 and TRBJ2-3; maybe TRBD1 (6 bases). Germline loops: CDR1 SQVTM, CDR2 ANQGSEA. There are 12 residues in the CDR3. The V and J ends lost 2 bases and 3 bases respectively, with 6 bases between them. The CDR3 sequence: CSVEQGTDTQYF. In DNA, the CDR3 is TGCAGCGTTGAACAGGGGACAGATACGCAGTATTTT.

The gene calls are TRBV24-1 and TRBJ2-5, with unresolved D. The CDR3 is made up of 17 amino acids. CDR1 and CDR2 (germline): KGHDR, SFDVKD. V was trimmed by 5 bases and J by 4 bases, leaving 22 bases between them. This CDR3 is CATSVGPRKAYRETQYF. In nucleotides, the CDR3 is TGTGCCACCAGTGTAGGGCCGAGAAAGGCTTATAGAGAGACCCAGTACTTC.

This clonotype turned up a few times. The V and J genes are TRBV6-1 and TRBJ2-5, with 7 bases identical to TRBD1. Germline CDR1 is MNHNS and CDR2 is SASEGT. The ends lost 6 bases at V and 2 bases at J; junction bases unmatched: 6. This CDR3 is 14 amino acids long. The CDR3 DNA sequence: TGTGCCAGCAGCCCCGGGACAGAACAAGAGACCCAGTACTTC. Translated: CASSPGTEQETQYF.

This clonotype was detected only a few times. The chain uses TRBV29-1 and TRBJ1-3; D gene uncertain. Germline V lookup: CDR1 SQVTM, CDR2 ANQGSEA. The V gene lost 7 bases and the J gene lost 2 bases, with 15 bases spanning the gap. This CDR3 is 14 amino acids long. CDR3 DNA sequence: TGCAGCGCTCTGGACTCCGGGGCTGGAAACACCATATATTTT. The encoded protein is CSALDSGAGNTIYF. Using reference TRBV29-1 and TRBJ1-3 for the parts outside the CDR3, the full variable domain is SAVISQKPSRDICQRGTSLTIQCQVDSQVTMMFWYRQQPGQSLTLIATANQGSEATYESGFVIDKFPISRPNLTFSTLTVSNMSPEDSSIYLCSALDSGAGNTIYFGEGSWLTVV.

This clonotype occurred many times. J is TRBJ2-7 and V is TRBV20-1; 7 positions match TRBD2. The length of the CDR3 is 14 residues. Germline trimming cut 2 bases from V and 4 bases from J; bases unmatched to any gene: 8. Germline assignment: CDR1 DFQATT and CDR2 SNEGSKA (reference sequence). The CDR3 DNA follows: TGCAGTGCTAGATCACTAGCGTTATCGTACGAGCAGTACTTC. This gives the protein CSARSLALSYEQYF.

This chain links TRBV5-4 with TRBJ2-5; 8 nucleotides align to TRBD2. Losses at the gene ends were 0 bases for V and 3 bases for J; bases not matched to a gene: 16. This CDR3 is built from 19 residues. Germline values: CDR1 SGHNT, CDR2 YYREEE (reference sequence). The CDR3 DNA is TGTGCCAGCAGCTTGGAGGGAGCGGGGGCGGCCTCCTTAAAAGAGACCCAGTACTTC. It yields the protein CASSLEGAGAASLKETQYF.

This clonotype was counted only a few times. The chain is built from TRBV6-5 and TRBJ2-7; TRBD2 matches 13 bases. J gave up 4 bases and V 0 bases, and 3 bases lay outside the gene matches. The CDR3 loop spans 16 amino acids. From germline, CDR1 is MNHEY and CDR2 SVGAGI. The CDR3 is CASSYSGLAGEYEQYF. The DNA for the CDR3 is TGTGCCAGCAGTTACTCAGGACTAGCGGGAGAGTACGAGCAGTACTTC.

This clonotype appeared many times. The chain combines TRBV7-9 with TRBJ2-5; no reliable D call. The CDR3 runs 15 residues. CDR1 is SEHNR, CDR2 FQNEAQ, per germline (reference sequence). Trimming pared 4 bases from V and 5 bases from J, leaving 17 bases between. Written as DNA, the CDR3 is TGTGCCAGCAGCTCGCCCGAAGGGCACCGGGAGACCCAGTACTTC. It is translated as CASSSPEGHRETQYF. Complete variable domain (other parts from reference TRBV7-9 and TRBJ2-5): DTGVSQNPRHKITKRGQNVTFRCDPISEHNRLYWYRQTLGQGPEFLTYFQNEAQLEKSRLLSDRFSAERPKGSFSTLEIQRTEQGDSAMYLCASSSPEGHRETQYFGPGTRLLVL.

The sample holds many counts of this clonotype. The chain employs TRBV20-1 and TRBJ2-1, with TRBD2 matching 7 bases. The CDR3 runs to 14 residues. V dropped 7 bases and J dropped 0; count of bases not matched to a gene: 6. Looked up from germline, CDR1 is DFQATT and CDR2 is SNEGSKA (reference sequence). In DNA form, the CDR3 reads TGCAGTGGGATGGGACTAAACTCCTACAATGAGCAGTTCTTC. Amino acid sequence: CSGMGLNSYNEQFF.

The table lists this clonotype with many counts. V is TRBV15 and J is TRBJ2-2; D may be TRBD1 (6 bases). Germline loops: CDR1 LNHNV, CDR2 YYDKDF (reference sequence). Trimming stripped 3 bases from V and 1 base from J, with 12 bases between. The CDR3 runs to 16 residues. CDR3 coding DNA: TGTGCCACCAGCAGCCTCAGGGGCTTGAACACCGGGGAGCTGTTTTTT. Translating gives CATSSLRGLNTGELFF.

At least ten counts were recorded for this clonotype. V and J are TRBV7-2 and TRBJ2-3; tentatively, D is TRBD1 (5 bases). The V end lost 5 bases, the J end lost 2 bases, and 17 bases lay between the germline ends. Germline-derived CDR1 and CDR2 are SGHTA and FQGNSA. This CDR3 spans 16 amino acids. This chain's CDR3 is CASSVRSHRSTDTQYF. The CDR3 nucleotides read TGTGCCAGCAGCGTCCGGTCCCACAGGTCCACAGATACGCAGTATTTT. Based on the CDR3 plus reference TRBV7-2 and TRBJ2-3, the full variable domain is GAGVSQSPSNKVTEKGKDVELRCDPISGHTALYWYRQSLGQGLEFLIYFQGNSAPDKSGLPSDRFSAERTGGSVSTLTIQRTQQEDSAVYLCASSVRSHRSTDTQYFGPGTRLTVL.

V gene TRBV12-3 or TRBV12-4 combines with J gene TRBJ2-2; no firm D call. Trimming pared 5 bases from V and 6 bases from J, leaving 10 bases between. The CDR3 is made up of 13 amino acids. This CDR3 reads CASSIISAGELFF. The CDR3, as DNA: TGTGCCAGCAGTATCATCAGTGCCGGGGAGCTGTTTTTT.

This clonotype was detected only a few times. CDR3 sequence (DNA): TGCAGTGCTAGTTCGGCTAGCACAGATACGCAGTATTTT. It codes for CSASSASTDTQYF. This chain links TRBV20-1 with TRBJ2-3; D call uncertain. Trimming took 3 bases from V and 0 from J, leaving 7 bases between them. From germline, CDR1 is DFQATT and CDR2 SNEGSKA (reference sequence). The CDR3 spans 13 residues.

This clonotype was counted between two and nine times. The chain links TRBV5-1 to TRBJ2-1; 8 bases line up with TRBD2. The CDR3 runs to 18 residues. The trim removed 5 bases at V and 3 bases at J, leaving 16 bases unmatched. Germline-derived CDR1 and CDR2 are SGHRS and YFSETQ. CDR3 in DNA: TGCGCCAGCAGACCAAGAAACCCCGGGACTAGGTACTACAATGAGCAGTTCTTC. Protein: CASRPRNPGTRYYNEQFF.

The chain employs TRBV29-1 and TRBJ1-2; D gene unclear. Per the germline V gene, CDR1 is SQVTM and CDR2 is ANQGSEA. V lost 4 bases and J 4 bases, leaving 16 bases between the germline ends. The CDR3 runs to 14 residues. The CDR3 DNA is TGCAGCGTTGCCACCTCCTCGTTGGGCTATGGCTACACCTTC. It specifies CSVATSSLGYGYTF.